This T cell receptor (beta chain) originates from a study of brain T cells in children with intractable seizures. The data were produced by immunoSEQ multiplex PCR, yet TCRdb's version contains in-frame clones alone and is incomplete. The table shows about 340,000 clones, with over 90% occurring only once. V lost 2 bases to trimming and J lost 5 bases, with 4 bases between them. CDR1 is SGHDT, CDR2 YYEEEE, per germline. This CDR3 region has 11 residues. As for time point: blood from clinic visit 5 months post-surgery; TSC patient then seizure free. Before surgery, patients took at least one anti-epileptic drug.

The source is a boy less than two years old with tuberous sclerosis and intractable seizures. The genes are TRBV5-6 and TRBJ1-1; D is unresolved. The sample consisted of peripheral blood, taken about 5 months after surgery. DNA of the CDR3: TGTGCCAGCAGCTTCCATACTGAAGCTTTCTTT. Translating it yields CASSFHTEAFF.